These T cell receptor beta chains were read from a single sample in a study of blood T cell repertoires in COVID-19. Repertoires were generated with immunoSEQ multiplex PCR, while TCRdb's copy carries only in-frame clones and drops some. This sample has more than 200,000 clones; 81% occur once, and the top ten carry roughly 8%. Sequenced input: peripheral blood. The receptors derive from a woman older than 75 with acute or convalescent COVID-19. Each CDR3 is given with its conserved first and last residue. A D gene is named only where the DNA matches it firmly. Clone sizes are given selectively: once, few, many, or a class where the clone is expanded.

v_call	j_call	clone_size	d_call	cdr3_aa	cdr3_nt
TRBV27	TRBJ1-5	NA	NA	CASSLPTGLGQPQHF	TGTGCCAGCAGTTTACCCACAGGGTTGGGTCAGCCCCAGCATTTT
TRBV6-5	TRBJ2-1	NA	NA	CASTLSYEQFF	TGTGCCAGCACTCTGTCTTATGAGCAGTTCTTC
TRBV19	TRBJ1-5	NA	NA	CASSIGAGNQPQHF	TGTGCCAGTAGTATAGGGGCCGGCAATCAGCCCCAGCATTTT
TRBV3-1/TRBV3-2	TRBJ2-1	NA	NA	CASSQGGYNEQFF	TGTGCCAGCAGCCAAGGAGGTTACAATGAGCAGTTCTTC
TRBV7-9	TRBJ2-6	NA	NA	CACGGPRYSGANVLTF	TGTGCCTGTGGGGGCCCACGGTACTCTGGGGCCAACGTCCTGACTTTC
TRBV5-4	TRBJ2-1	NA	TRBD2	CASSSQSGGRLYNEQFF	TGTGCCAGCAGCTCTCAAAGCGGGGGGCGTCTCTACAATGAGCAGTTCTTC
TRBV6-5	TRBJ1-6	once	NA	CASSYSGRGDSPLHF	TGTGCCAGCAGTTACTCAGGCAGAGGAGATTCACCCCTCCACTTT
TRBV5-4	TRBJ2-3	few	TRBD2	CASRREVGTDTQYF	TGTGCCAGCAGGCGGGAGGTGGGCACAGATACGCAGTATTTT
TRBV19	TRBJ1-1	NA	TRBD1	CASSSGYRGMNTEAFF	TGTGCCAGTAGTTCGGGATACAGGGGAATGAACACTGAAGCTTTCTTT
TRBV6-5	TRBJ1-4	NA	NA	CASRVRTAPHEKLFF	TGTGCCAGCAGAGTAAGGACAGCTCCGCATGAAAAACTGTTTTTT
TRBV6-4	TRBJ2-1	few	NA	CASSVDTNDEQFF	TGTGCCAGCAGTGTTGACACCAACGATGAGCAGTTCTTC
TRBV25-1	TRBJ2-5	NA	TRBD1	CASSGWDRETQYF	TGTGCCAGCAGTGGGTGGGACAGGGAGACCCAGTACTTC
TRBV2	TRBJ1-6	NA	TRBD1	CASQQGFGGSPLHF	TGTGCCAGCCAACAGGGGTTCGGCGGCTCACCCCTCCACTTT
TRBV5-4	TRBJ2-3	NA	TRBD2	CASSLTPSGAITDTQYF	TGTGCCAGCAGCCTGACCCCTAGCGGGGCTATCACAGATACGCAGTATTTT
TRBV6-5	TRBJ1-5	NA	TRBD1	CASRNQGANQPQHF	TGTGCCAGCAGGAATCAGGGGGCGAATCAGCCCCAGCATTTT
TRBV7-8	TRBJ1-1	NA	NA	CASSFQENTEAFF	TGTGCCAGCAGCTTCCAGGAGAACACTGAAGCTTTCTTT
TRBV4-1	TRBJ1-5	once	NA	CASSHQIMLGTGDQPQHF	TGCGCCAGCAGCCATCAAATCATGTTAGGGACGGGGGATCAGCCCCAGCATTTT
TRBV3-1/TRBV3-2	TRBJ2-7	NA	NA	CASSQTSYEQYF	TGTGCCAGCAGCCAAACATCCTACGAGCAGTACTTC
TRBV19	TRBJ1-2	NA	TRBD1	CASRRTGGNYGYTF	TGTGCCAGTAGGCGGACAGGGGGGAACTATGGCTACACCTTC
TRBV27	TRBJ1-4	NA	TRBD1	CASRETGFPSTNEKLFF	TGTGCCAGCAGGGAGACAGGGTTCCCGTCAACTAATGAAAAACTGTTTTTT
TRBV7-9	TRBJ1-3	NA	TRBD1	CASSLDRHSGNTIYF	TGTGCCAGCAGCCTGGACAGGCACTCTGGAAACACCATATATTTT
TRBV4-1	TRBJ2-7	few	TRBD2	CASSQDSGLAGVNEQYF	TGCGCCAGCAGCCAAGATTCAGGACTAGCGGGGGTCAACGAGCAGTACTTC
TRBV9	TRBJ2-3	NA	TRBD2	CASSVGGGLTDTQYF	TGTGCCAGCAGCGTAGGCGGGGGGCTCACAGATACGCAGTATTTT
TRBV19	TRBJ1-4	NA	NA	CASSIWTSNEKLFF	TGTGCCAGTAGTATCTGGACTTCTAATGAAAAACTGTTTTTT
TRBV5-4	TRBJ1-6	NA	NA	CASSLLADSPLHF	TGTGCCAGCAGCTTGTTGGCTGATTCACCCCTCCACTTT
TRBV27	TRBJ1-3	NA	TRBD1	CAIRDRELRYSGNTIYF	TGTGCCATCCGGGACAGGGAACTAAGGTACTCTGGAAACACCATATATTTT
TRBV27	TRBJ2-7	NA	TRBD2	CASSSWGGHSYEQYF	TGTGCCAGCAGTTCCTGGGGAGGGCACTCCTACGAGCAGTACTTC
TRBV6-5	TRBJ2-1	NA	NA	CASTARYSYNEQFF	TGTGCCAGCACCGCGAGATACTCCTACAATGAGCAGTTCTTC
TRBV6-4	TRBJ1-2	NA	TRBD1	CASSSGQGTGGYTF	TGTGCCAGCAGCTCGGGACAGGGGACCGGTGGCTACACCTTC
TRBV7-2	TRBJ1-5	NA	NA	CASSLSRGQPQHF	TGTGCCAGCAGCCTCTCCCGCGGTCAGCCCCAGCATTTT
TRBV5-1	TRBJ1-4	NA	TRBD1	CASSRDRGTNEKLFF	TGCGCCAGCAGCCGGGACAGGGGAACTAATGAAAAACTGTTTTTT
TRBV7-3	TRBJ2-5	NA	TRBD2	CASSLTGLAGETQYF	TGTGCCAGCAGCTTAACGGGACTAGCGGGAGAGACCCAGTACTTC
TRBV6-2/TRBV6-3	TRBJ2-1	NA	TRBD2	CASSYYRLAGLSYNEQFF	TGTGCCAGCAGTTACTACCGACTAGCGGGCCTCTCCTACAATGAGCAGTTCTTC
TRBV10-3	TRBJ1-3	NA	NA	CAISSAPADTIYF	TGTGCCATCAGCTCCGCCCCGGCGGACACCATATATTTT
TRBV6-5	TRBJ2-7	NA	NA	CASRSGILLEQYF	TGTGCCAGCAGGTCCGGGATCCTCCTCGAGCAGTACTTC
TRBV19	TRBJ1-1	NA	NA	CASSYREPNTEAFF	TGTGCCAGTAGTTACAGGGAGCCGAACACTGAAGCTTTCTTT
TRBV5-1	TRBJ2-7	NA	TRBD1	CASSLAWDRGSYEQYF	TGCGCCAGCAGCTTGGCCTGGGACAGGGGCTCCTACGAGCAGTACTTC
TRBV6-5	TRBJ1-6	NA	NA	CASSIEGGRRSPLHF	TGTGCCAGCAGTATCGAGGGGGGGCGCCGATCACCCCTCCACTTT
TRBV7-9	TRBJ1-3	NA	NA	CASSIGDDGTHGNTIYF	TGTGCCAGCAGCATCGGGGATGATGGGACACACGGAAACACCATATATTTT
TRBV30	TRBJ1-3	NA	NA	CAWGLGGTRNTIYF	TGTGCCTGGGGCCTTGGGGGGACCAGAAACACCATATATTTT